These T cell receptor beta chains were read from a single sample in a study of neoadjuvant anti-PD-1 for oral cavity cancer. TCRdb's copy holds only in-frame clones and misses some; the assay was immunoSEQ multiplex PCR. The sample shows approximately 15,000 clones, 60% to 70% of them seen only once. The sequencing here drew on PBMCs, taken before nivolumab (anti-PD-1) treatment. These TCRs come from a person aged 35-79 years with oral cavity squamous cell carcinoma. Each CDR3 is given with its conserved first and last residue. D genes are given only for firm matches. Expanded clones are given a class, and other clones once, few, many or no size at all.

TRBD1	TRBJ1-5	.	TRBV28	TGTGCCAGCAGTTTGGATCAGGGGGATCAGCCCCAGCATTTT	CASSLDQGDQPQHF
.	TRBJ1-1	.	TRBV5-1	TGCGCCAGCAGCCCACTGGACTCTGGGAACACTGAAGCTTTCTTT	CASSPLDSGNTEAFF
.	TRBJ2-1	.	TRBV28	TGTGCCAGCCTCAATACACAGGGTTCCTACAATGAGCAGTTCTTC	CASLNTQGSYNEQFF
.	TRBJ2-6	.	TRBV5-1	TGCGCCAGCAGCTTGGAGGCAACAGCTGGGGCCAACGTCCTGACTTTC	CASSLEATAGANVLTF
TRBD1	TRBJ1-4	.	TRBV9	TGTGCCAGCAGCGTAGGATATTTTGGGCGACAGGGGAATGAAAAACTGTTTTTT	CASSVGYFGRQGNEKLFF
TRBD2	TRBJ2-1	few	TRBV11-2	TGTGCCAGCAGCCGAAGCGTGGGGTCTAGCGGGAGTAAGGTCAATGAGCAGTTCTTC	CASSRSVGSSGSKVNEQFF
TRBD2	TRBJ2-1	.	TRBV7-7	TGTGCTAGCAGCTTATCCCGACTAGCGGGGGACAATGAGCAGTTCTTC	CASSLSRLAGDNEQFF
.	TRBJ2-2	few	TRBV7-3	TGTGCCAGCAGGGCTACGGGAGTGTACACCGGGGAGCTGTTTTTT	CASRATGVYTGELFF
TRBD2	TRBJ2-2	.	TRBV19	TGTGCCAGTAGCTCAGCGGGGGGGAACACCGGGGAGCTGTTTTTT	CASSSAGGNTGELFF
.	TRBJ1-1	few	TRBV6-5	TGTGCCAGCAGTTACTCAAAGGGAAGAACTGAAGCTTTCTTT	CASSYSKGRTEAFF
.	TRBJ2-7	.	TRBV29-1	TGCAGCGTTGAATGGGAGACCCAACGTCAGTACTTC	CSVEWETQRQYF
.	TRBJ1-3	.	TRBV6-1	TGTGCCAGCAGTGAAGGGGCCGCGGATGGAAACACCATATATTTT	CASSEGAADGNTIYF
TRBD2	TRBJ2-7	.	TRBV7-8	TGTGCCAGCAGCCCCACGGGACTAGCGGGAGGGAGACAGTACTTC	CASSPTGLAGGRQYF
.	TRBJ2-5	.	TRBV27	TGTGCCAGCAGATTCGGAGGGCAGGCGACGGAGACCCAGTACTTC	CASRFGGQATETQYF
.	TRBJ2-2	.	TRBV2	TGTGCCAGCAGAGTCACCTACACCGGGGAGCTGTTTTTT	CASRVTYTGELFF
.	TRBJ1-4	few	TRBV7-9	TGTGCCAGCAGCTCCGGGACTCCTACAACTAATGAAAAACTGTTTTTT	CASSSGTPTTNEKLFF
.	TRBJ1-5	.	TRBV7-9	TGTGCCAGCAGCTTAAGCAATCAGCCCCAGCATTTT	CASSLSNQPQHF
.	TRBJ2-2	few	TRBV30	TGTGCCTGGAGTGTCTGGGGGCCGAACACCGGGGAGCTGTTTTTT	CAWSVWGPNTGELFF
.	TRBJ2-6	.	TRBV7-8	TGTGCCAGCAGCTTAGTCCCCTTGGGCGCTGGGGCCAACGTCCTGACTTTC	CASSLVPLGAGANVLTF
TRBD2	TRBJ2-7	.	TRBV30	TGTGCCTGGAGCGTCGGGGGGAAGAGCGAGCAGTACTTC	CAWSVGGKSEQYF
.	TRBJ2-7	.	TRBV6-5	TGTGCCAGCACCAAGGGGGACCGCATCTACGAGCAGTACTTC	CASTKGDRIYEQYF
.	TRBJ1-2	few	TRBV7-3	TGTGCCAGCAGCCCCGACTCTAACTATGGCTACACCTTC	CASSPDSNYGYTF
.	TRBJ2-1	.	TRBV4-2	TGTGCCAGCAGCCAAGAGCGGGCGGGCCTCAACGGGGATGAGCAGTTCTTC	CASSQERAGLNGDEQFF
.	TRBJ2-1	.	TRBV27	TGTGCCAGCAGTTTCCTAGGGGGGGCTGAGAATGAGCAGTTCTTC	CASSFLGGAENEQFF
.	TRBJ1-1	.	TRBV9	TGTGCCAGCAGGGGCAGCATGAACACTGAAGCTTTCTTT	CASRGSMNTEAFF
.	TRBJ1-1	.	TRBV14	TGTGCCAGCAGCCAAGACCCCACCGAAGGGGCTTTCTTT	CASSQDPTEGAFF
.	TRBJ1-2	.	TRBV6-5	TGTGCCAGCAGGAACACGCTAGCCTATGGCTACACCTTC	CASRNTLAYGYTF
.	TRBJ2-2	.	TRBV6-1	TGTGCCAGCAGTGACAGGGACACCGGGGAGCTGTTTTTT	CASSDRDTGELFF
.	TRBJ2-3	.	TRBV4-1	TGCGCCAGCAGCCAAGTGGGTAGTTTCGATACGCAGTATTTT	CASSQVGSFDTQYF
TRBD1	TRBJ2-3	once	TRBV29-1	TGCAGCGGGGGGACAGCAATAGATACGCAGTATTTT	CSGGTAIDTQYF
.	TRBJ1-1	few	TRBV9	TGTGCCAGCAGCACCTATGGGGGAGGGGTGGATCGAGTCACTGAAGCTTTCTTT	CASSTYGGGVDRVTEAFF
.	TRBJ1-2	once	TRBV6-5	TGTGCCAGCAGTTACCACAGGCCCCCACTAGATGCGGGCTACACCTTC	CASSYHRPPLDAGYTF
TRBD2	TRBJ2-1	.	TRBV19	TGTGCCAGTAGTATAGACGGGGGGGCCTACAATGAGCAGTTCTTC	CASSIDGGAYNEQFF
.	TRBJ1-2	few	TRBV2	TGTGCCAGCAGCAACCTCGGCTACACCTTC	CASSNLGYTF
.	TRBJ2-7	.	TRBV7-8	TGTGCCAGCAGCTTAGGATCGTGGGTCCGCGAGCAGTACTTC	CASSLGSWVREQYF
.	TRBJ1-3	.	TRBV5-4	TGTGCCAGCAGCTTGGCCGGCTCTGGAAACACCATATATTTT	CASSLAGSGNTIYF
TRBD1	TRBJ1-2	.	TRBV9	TGTGCCAGCAGCCCAAAGGGGGCAGGAAATGTTGGCTACACCTTC	CASSPKGAGNVGYTF
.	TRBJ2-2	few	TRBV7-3	TGTGCCAGCAGCTTAACGGGATTTCCTGGCGGGGAGCTGTTTTTT	CASSLTGFPGGELFF
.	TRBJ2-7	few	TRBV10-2	TGCGCCAGCAACGACCAGCGACGGAGCGAGCAGTACTTC	CASNDQRRSEQYF
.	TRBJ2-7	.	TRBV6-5	TGTGCCAGCAGTTACCGACACCACTCCTACGAGCAGTACTTC	CASSYRHHSYEQYF
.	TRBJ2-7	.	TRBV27	TGTGCCAGCAGTTCCCCCATGAGGGCGCGAAAGGGGGACGAGCAGTACTTC	CASSSPMRARKGDEQYF
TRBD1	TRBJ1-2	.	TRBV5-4	TGTGCCAGCAGCTTTGAACAGGGGAACTATGGCTACACCTTC	CASSFEQGNYGYTF
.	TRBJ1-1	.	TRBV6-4	TGTGCCAGCAGTGCACAGGGAGGAGGCACTGAAGCTTTCTTT	CASSAQGGGTEAFF
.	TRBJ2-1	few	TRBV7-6	TGTGCCAGCAGCTTAGGAGGAGCCGGCTCCTACAATGAGCAGTTCTTC	CASSLGGAGSYNEQFF
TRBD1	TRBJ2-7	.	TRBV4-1	TGCGCCAGCAGAGATTCCGGGACAGGGCCCTACGAGCAGTACTTC	CASRDSGTGPYEQYF